This record looks at one T cell receptor beta chain sequence and its context. What antigen it recognizes has not been identified. Nothing much larger sits one base from this clone, and base qualities are not available. These data come from a study of blood T cell repertoires in COVID-19 (dated by TCRdb to between 2020 and 2021). The study in broad terms: Samples from collaborators originated in the United States, Italy and Spain and spanned both the acute and convalescent phases of COVID-19. The material from the prospective study consisted of cDNA or gDNA derived from T cells, B-cell-depleted T cells, or PBMCs. Subjects who had been exposed to COVID-19, were actively infected with it, or had recovered from it provided the deeply sampled blood TCRbeta repertoires that made up the dataset. A freely available public database, intended as a resource for researchers studying the immune response to SARS-CoV-2, is where the repertoires were released. Samples came from the ongoing ImmuneRACE study (first 160 participants) plus 1,254 subjects from 6 global collaborators. The sample metadata nearly always contained a de-identified subject ID, COVID-19 status, age in years and sex. Where HLA class I and class II types were available, the types were taken from metadata supplied by the sample provider, not from assay-based typing.

The paper as a whole reports these results and caveats: The quantity of clinical and demographic metadata differed by source and by participant and was supplied without curation.

Whole blood was collected in K2EDTA tubes by collaborating institutions according to the institutions' own protocols. For TCRbeta analysis, collaborators shipped samples in one of three forms: frozen whole blood, isolated PBMCs, or DNA extracted from either of those sample types. TCRbeta CDR3 regions were amplified from genomic DNA by means of the immunoSEQ Assay, a bias-controlled multiplex PCR. On the study's bioinformatics: The number of nucleated cells in each sample was estimated by amplification of reference gene primers within the assay. Sequence reads were collapsed and filtered to measure the absolute abundance of every unique TCRbeta CDR3 rearrangement. For each sample, productive Simpson clonality was calculated by taking the square root of Simpson's diversity index across productive rearrangements. The source is immuneACCESS, and TCRdb retained only in-frame sequences with V and J called. Part of the clones is not carried over; for the studies checked, unresolved V genes explain less than half of this, and the remainder is unexplained. V, J and clone size reflect that table, while D and trimming were determined from the DNA. The sample includes 90,000 to 150,000 clones, with 65% to 80% observed a single time. The ten biggest clones cover 6.2% of the sample.

The TCR was taken from a man in his 70s with acute or convalescent COVID-19. The sequenced material came from peripheral blood.

This receptor carries the CDR3 CASSLGPFGDTQYF. DNA sequence: TGTGCCAGCTCACTGGGGCCTTTTGGAGATACGCAGTATTTT. This chain is built from TRBV18 and TRBJ2-3, with TRBD1 tentatively as D gene (5 bases match). Spanning cysteine to phenylalanine, the CDR3 consists of 14 amino acids. CDR3 DNA is the only sequence kept; it has 42 bases, read in frame from the first base. Deletion took 4 bases off V and 5 bases off J, with a span of 13 bases between the germline ends. The germline V gene gives CDR1 as KGHSH and CDR2 as LQKENI.